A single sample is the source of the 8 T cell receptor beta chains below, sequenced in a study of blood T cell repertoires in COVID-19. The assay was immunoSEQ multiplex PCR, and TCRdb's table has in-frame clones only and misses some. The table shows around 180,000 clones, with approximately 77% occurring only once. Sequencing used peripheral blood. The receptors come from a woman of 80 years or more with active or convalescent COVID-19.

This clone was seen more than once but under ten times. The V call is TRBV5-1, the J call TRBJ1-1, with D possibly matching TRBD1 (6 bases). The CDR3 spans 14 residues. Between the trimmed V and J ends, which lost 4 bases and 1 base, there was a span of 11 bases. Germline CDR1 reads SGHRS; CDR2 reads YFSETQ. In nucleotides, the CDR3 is TGCGCCAGCAGCCCCCAGGGGCCGAACACTGAAGCTTTCTTT. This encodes CASSPQGPNTEAFF.

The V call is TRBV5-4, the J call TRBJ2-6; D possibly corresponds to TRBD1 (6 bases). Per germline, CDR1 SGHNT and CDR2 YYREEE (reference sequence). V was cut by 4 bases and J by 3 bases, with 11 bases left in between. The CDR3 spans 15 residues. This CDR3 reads CASSLWGRGANVLTF. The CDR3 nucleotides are TGTGCCAGCAGCCTTTGGGGGCGTGGGGCCAACGTCCTGACTTTC.

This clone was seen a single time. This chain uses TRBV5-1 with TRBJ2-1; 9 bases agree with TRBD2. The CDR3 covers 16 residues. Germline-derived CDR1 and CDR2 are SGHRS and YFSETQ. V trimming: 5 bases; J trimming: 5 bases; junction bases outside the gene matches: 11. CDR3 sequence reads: CASSGPGLARDNEQFF. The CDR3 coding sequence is TGCGCCAGCAGTGGTCCGGGACTAGCAAGGGACAATGAGCAGTTCTTC.

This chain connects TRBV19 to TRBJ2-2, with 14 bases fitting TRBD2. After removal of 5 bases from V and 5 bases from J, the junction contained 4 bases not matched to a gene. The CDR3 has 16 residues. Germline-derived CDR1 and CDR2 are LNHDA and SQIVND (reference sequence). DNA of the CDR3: TGTGCCAGTAGTGTTTGGACTAGCGGGAGGACCGGGGAGCTGTTTTTT. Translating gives CASSVWTSGRTGELFF.

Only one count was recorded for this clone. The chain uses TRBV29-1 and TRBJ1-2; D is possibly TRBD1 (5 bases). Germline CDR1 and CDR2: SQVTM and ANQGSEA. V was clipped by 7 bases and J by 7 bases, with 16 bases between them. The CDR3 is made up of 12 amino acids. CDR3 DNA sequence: TGCAGCGAGGGCCAGGGCCTGGGTGGCTACACCTTC. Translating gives CSEGQGLGGYTF.

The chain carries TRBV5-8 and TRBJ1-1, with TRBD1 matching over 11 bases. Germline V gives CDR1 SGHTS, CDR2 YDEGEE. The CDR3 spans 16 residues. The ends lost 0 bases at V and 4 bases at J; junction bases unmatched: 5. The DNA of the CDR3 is TGTGCCAGCAGCTTGGATGTCGGGACAGGGGGCACTGAAGCTTTCTTT. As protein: CASSLDVGTGGTEAFF.

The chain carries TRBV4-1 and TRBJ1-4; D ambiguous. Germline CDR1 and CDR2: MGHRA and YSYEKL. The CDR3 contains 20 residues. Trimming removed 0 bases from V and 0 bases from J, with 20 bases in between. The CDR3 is CASSQDDPVTVHATNEKLFF. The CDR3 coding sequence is TGCGCCAGCAGCCAAGACGACCCGGTTACAGTCCATGCAACTAATGAAAAACTGTTTTTT.

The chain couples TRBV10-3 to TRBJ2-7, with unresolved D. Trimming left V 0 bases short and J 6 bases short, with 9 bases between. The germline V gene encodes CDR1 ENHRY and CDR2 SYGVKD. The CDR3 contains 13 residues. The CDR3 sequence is CAISESVPGEQYF. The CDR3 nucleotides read TGTGCCATCAGTGAGTCGGTCCCGGGCGAGCAGTACTTC.